Listed below are T cell receptor beta chains from one sample, sequenced in a study of cytomegalovirus exposure and HLA in healthy donors. Sequenced by immunoSEQ multiplex PCR; TCRdb stores in-frame clones only, minus some. Among around 20,000 clones listed, more than 80% were seen once. Sample: PBMCs. These TCRs come from a human donor in good health. CDR3s leave out the opening cysteine and the closing phenylalanine or tryptophan. The order of the fields is V gene, J gene, CDR3 protein.

v_gene: TRBV15
j_gene: TRBJ2-2
CDR3aa: ATSLKAGTGELF

v_gene: TRBV7-2
j_gene: TRBJ1-5
CDR3aa: ASSERINQPQH

v_gene: TRBV6-6
j_gene: TRBJ2-7
CDR3aa: ASSSPGLAVYEQY

v_gene: TRBV4-1
j_gene: TRBJ1-4
CDR3aa: ASSLDRGLDEKLF

v_gene: TRBV4-1
j_gene: TRBJ2-5
CDR3aa: ASSQGPTSGQETQY

v_gene: TRBV27
j_gene: TRBJ2-7
CDR3aa: ASRGLNYEQY

v_gene: TRBV9
j_gene: TRBJ2-7
CDR3aa: ASSVGRGEQY

v_gene: TRBV19
j_gene: TRBJ1-6
CDR3aa: ASSEAGPYYNSPLH

v_gene: TRBV30
j_gene: TRBJ1-5
CDR3aa: AWSLGQGGDQPQH

v_gene: TRBV4-2
j_gene: TRBJ2-7
CDR3aa: ASSPKRFLPTSYEQY

v_gene: TRBV7-2
j_gene: NA
CDR3aa: ASSPGLAGTSYEQY

v_gene: TRBV30
j_gene: TRBJ1-2
CDR3aa: ACPVGQPPVRGYT

v_gene: TRBV5-1
j_gene: TRBJ1-4
CDR3aa: ASSWGQTTNEKLF

v_gene: TRBV20-1
j_gene: TRBJ2-7
CDR3aa: SASQGGEQY

v_gene: TRBV7-9
j_gene: TRBJ1-1
CDR3aa: ASSLGGQGNAEAF

v_gene: TRBV19
j_gene: TRBJ1-1
CDR3aa: ASSIRTDYEAF

v_gene: TRBV5-1
j_gene: TRBJ2-1
CDR3aa: ASSLGTSENEQF

v_gene: TRBV4-3
j_gene: TRBJ1-2
CDR3aa: ASSQGRQNYGYT

v_gene: TRBV7-9
j_gene: TRBJ1-6
CDR3aa: ASSFGTGGSPLH

v_gene: TRBV5-5
j_gene: TRBJ2-1
CDR3aa: ASSLYLLEAGYYNEQF

v_gene: TRBV5-1
j_gene: TRBJ2-3
CDR3aa: ASSLVAGGLGTDTQY

v_gene: TRBV9
j_gene: TRBJ1-1
CDR3aa: ASSVAHGQGGVGTEAF

v_gene: TRBV18
j_gene: TRBJ2-7
CDR3aa: ASSPNPGLATSYEQY

v_gene: TRBV9
j_gene: TRBJ2-1
CDR3aa: ASSVAGGRVGEQF

v_gene: TRBV7-2
j_gene: TRBJ1-6
CDR3aa: ASRPSPGGPLH

v_gene: TRBV4-3
j_gene: TRBJ2-6
CDR3aa: ASSPRPGSGANVLT

v_gene: TRBV18
j_gene: TRBJ2-1
CDR3aa: ASSPQETSGGVLYSYNEQF

v_gene: TRBV6-6
j_gene: TRBJ2-2
CDR3aa: ASSYSGTENTGELF

v_gene: TRBV6-5
j_gene: TRBJ1-5
CDR3aa: ASSYRGYSNQPQH

v_gene: TRBV2
j_gene: TRBJ1-5
CDR3aa: ASSAQGNQPQH

v_gene: TRBV6-5
j_gene: TRBJ1-1
CDR3aa: ASSRYGEKTEAF